Below are 7 T cell receptor beta chains sequenced from a single sample in a study of cytomegalovirus exposure and HLA in healthy donors (dated by TCRdb to the late 2010s). Libraries were constructed by the immunoSEQ multiplex PCR assay. A mixture of 60 forward primers for TCR Vbeta segments and 13 reverse primers for TCR Jbeta segments was used in the multiplex PCR. What TCRdb holds here is the immuneACCESS table cut down to in-frame rearrangements. Part of the clones is not present; checked against another copy, under half of the missing clones reflect an unresolved V gene, and the others are unexplained. This sample holds 200,000 to 250,000 clones; roughly 80% were observed only once. 0.22% of the sample comes from the top ten. The specimen was PBMCs. The receptors stem from a girl aged 2 to 10 in good health and CMV-seronegative.

This chain joins TRBV11-2 and TRBJ1-2; unclear D gene. The length of the CDR3 is 13 residues. Germline V gene sequence: CDR1 SGHAT, CDR2 FQNNGV. With 1 base removed from V and 5 bases from J, the gap between germline ends came to 8 bases. The CDR3 loop reads CASSLGGSYGYTF. The CDR3 DNA reads TGTGCCAGCAGCTTAGGAGGATCATATGGCTACACCTTC. Drawing the rest from reference TRBV11-2 and TRBJ1-2, the complete variable domain is EAGVAQSPRYKIIEKRQSVAFWCNPISGHATLYWYQQILGQGPKLLIQFQNNGVVDDSQLPKDRFSAERLKGVDSTLKIQPAKLEDSAVYLCASSLGGSYGYTFGSGTRLTVV.

The rearrangement links TRBV6-5 to TRBJ2-2; D may be TRBD2 (6 bases). The V gene's germline CDR1 is MNHEY and CDR2 SVGAGI. This CDR3 contains 14 residues. Trimming left V 6 bases short and J 7 bases short, with 15 bases between. CDR3 coding DNA: TGTGCCAGCAGCAGGGCGGAGGGGATCGGGGAGCTGTTTTTT. Translation: CASSRAEGIGELFF.

The gene calls are TRBV5-4 and TRBJ2-7; perhaps TRBD2 as D (7 bases). CDR1 is SGHNT and CDR2 is YYREEE in the germline V gene (reference sequence). This CDR3 contains 13 residues. V was shortened by 5 bases and J by 0 bases, with 9 bases between the two germline ends. In DNA form, the CDR3 reads TGTGCCAGCAGAGCGGGACACTCCTACGAGCAGTACTTC. It codes for CASRAGHSYEQYF.

This rearrangement joins TRBV5-1 to TRBJ1-1; D gene uncertain. Deletions cut 4 bases from V and 2 bases from J, with 9 bases between. There are 13 residues in the CDR3. Per the germline V gene, CDR1 is SGHRS and CDR2 is YFSETQ. CDR3 sequence reads: CASSGTANTEAFF. The CDR3 nucleotides are TGCGCCAGCAGCGGTACAGCTAACACTGAAGCTTTCTTT.

The V call is TRBV5-4, the J call TRBJ1-3; TRBD1 is a possible D gene (5 bases). Deletions cut 0 bases from V and 0 bases from J, with 7 bases between. The length of the CDR3 is 15 residues. Germline V gives CDR1 SGHNT, CDR2 YYREEE (reference sequence). CDR3 amino acids: CASSLGQSSGNTIYF. The CDR3, as DNA: TGTGCCAGCAGCTTGGGACAGAGCTCTGGAAACACCATATATTTT.

This clone occurred a few times. As DNA, the CDR3 is TGTGCCACCAGCAGAGATCGGAGCCCTAACTATGGCTACACCTTC. Translated: CATSRDRSPNYGYTF. The chain couples TRBV15 to TRBJ1-2; D gene unclear. V was trimmed by 0 bases and J by 0 bases, leaving 8 bases between them. Germline V gene data show CDR1 as LNHNV and CDR2 as YYDKDF (reference sequence). CDR3 size: 15 residues.

The chain is built from TRBV6-1 and TRBJ1-2; the D gene is possibly TRBD1 (5 bases). V was shortened by 8 bases and J by 5 bases, with 21 bases between the two germline ends. This CDR3 region has 15 residues. CDR1 and CDR2 from the germline V gene are MNHNS and SASEGT. CDR3 nucleotides: TGTGCCAGCCTGGGGGGGAGACACCTGAATTATGGCTACACCTTC. Protein product: CASLGGRHLNYGYTF.